In its sample, the clone carrying this TCR beta chain was seen a few times. The data were taken from a study of identical twins. V was pared by 1 base and J by 6 bases, with 5 bases of the junction left unmatched. The germline V gene has CDR1 SGHTA and CDR2 FQGNSA. The CDR3 sequence is 15 residues long. Donors were all healthy Caucasians. TCRdb re-called the 5' RACE reads through MiXCR, storing one row per CDR3 protein. The sample consists of about 690,000 distinct CDR3 sequences, 5.5% to 6.5% of them appearing once. The sequenced sample was naive T cells sorted from blood. V gene TRBV7-2 combines with J gene TRBJ2-3; TRBD2 matches 9 bases. This clonotype was obtained from a man younger than 35 in good health. The DNA of the CDR3 is TGTGCCAGCAGCTTAGTTAGCGGGAGATTGGATACGCAGTATTTT. This gives the protein CASSLVSGRLDTQYF.